What follows describes a single T cell receptor (beta chain). The data were taken from a study of blood T cell repertoires in COVID-19. Study information: The United States, Italy and Spain supplied acute and convalescent COVID-19 samples.

The protocol was immunoSEQ multiplex PCR, while the TCRdb copy is restricted to in-frame clones and leaves out a portion. This table has around 260,000 clones, around 90% appearing once. Specimen: peripheral blood. This clonotype was sampled from a woman between 35 and 50 years old who had recovered from COVID-19.

The CDR3 DNA reads as TGTGCCACCTCCCCCGGCCAGGGGGCCTACGAGCAGTACTTC. Its translation: CATSPGQGAYEQYF. The chain recombines TRBV24-1 with TRBJ2-7; 7 nucleotides agree with TRBD1. Germline V gene lookup returns CDR1 KGHDR and CDR2 SFDVKD. With V trimmed by 9 bases and J by 2 bases, 9 bases remained unmatched. This CDR3 is built from 14 residues.